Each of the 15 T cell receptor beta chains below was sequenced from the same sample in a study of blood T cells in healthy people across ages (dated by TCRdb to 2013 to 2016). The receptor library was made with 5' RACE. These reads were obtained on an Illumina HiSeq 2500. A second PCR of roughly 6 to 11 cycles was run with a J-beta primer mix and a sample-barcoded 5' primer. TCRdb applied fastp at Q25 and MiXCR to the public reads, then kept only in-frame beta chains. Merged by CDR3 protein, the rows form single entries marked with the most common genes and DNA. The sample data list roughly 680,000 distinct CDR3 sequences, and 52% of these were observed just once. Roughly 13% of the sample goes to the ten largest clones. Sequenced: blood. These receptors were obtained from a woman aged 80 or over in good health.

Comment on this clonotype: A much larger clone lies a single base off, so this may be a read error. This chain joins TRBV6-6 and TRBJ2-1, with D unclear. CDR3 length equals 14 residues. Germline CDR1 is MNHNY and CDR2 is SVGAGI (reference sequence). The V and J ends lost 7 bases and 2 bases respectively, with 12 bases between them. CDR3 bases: TGTGCCAGCACCCGGAAGAGCGCCTACAATGAGCAGTTCTTC. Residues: CASTRKSAYNEQFF.

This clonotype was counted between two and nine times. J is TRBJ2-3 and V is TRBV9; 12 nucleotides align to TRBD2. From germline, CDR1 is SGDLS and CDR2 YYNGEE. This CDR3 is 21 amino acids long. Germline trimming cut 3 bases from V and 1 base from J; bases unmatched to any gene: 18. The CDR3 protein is CASSARLTSGSLFGGTDTQYF. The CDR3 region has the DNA TGTGCCAGCAGCGCACGACTGACTAGCGGGAGTTTATTTGGTGGCACAGATACGCAGTATTTT.

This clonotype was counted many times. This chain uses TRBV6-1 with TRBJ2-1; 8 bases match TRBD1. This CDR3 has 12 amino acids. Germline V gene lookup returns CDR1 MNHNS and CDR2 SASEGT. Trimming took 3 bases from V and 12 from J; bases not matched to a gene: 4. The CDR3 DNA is TGTGCCAGCAGTGACAACAGGGGGACGCAGTTCTTC. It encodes CASSDNRGTQFF.

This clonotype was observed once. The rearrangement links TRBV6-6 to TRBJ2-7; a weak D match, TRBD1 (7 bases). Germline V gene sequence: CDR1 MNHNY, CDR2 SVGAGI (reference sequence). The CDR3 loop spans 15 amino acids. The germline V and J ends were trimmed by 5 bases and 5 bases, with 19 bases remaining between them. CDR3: CASSGGGADSNEQYF. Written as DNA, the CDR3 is TGTGCCAGCAGTGGAGGGGGCGCTGATTCCAACGAGCAGTACTTC.

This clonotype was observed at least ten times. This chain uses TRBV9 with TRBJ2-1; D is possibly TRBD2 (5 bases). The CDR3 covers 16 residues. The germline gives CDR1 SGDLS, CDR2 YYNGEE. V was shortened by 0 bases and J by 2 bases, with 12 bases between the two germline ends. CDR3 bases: TGTGCCAGCAGCGTAGGGAGGCTCGATCCCTACAATGAGCAGTTCTTC. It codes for CASSVGRLDPYNEQFF.

In DNA form, the CDR3 reads TGCAGTGCTGAACCGCCGGACAGGGAAACGGAAGCTTTCTTT. Translating it yields CSAEPPDRETEAFF. This chain connects TRBV20-1 to TRBJ1-1; 8 positions agree with TRBD1. V dropped 5 bases and J dropped 8; count of bases not matched to a gene: 13. Germline lookup yields CDR1 DFQATT and CDR2 SNEGSKA (reference sequence). This CDR3 is 14 amino acids long.

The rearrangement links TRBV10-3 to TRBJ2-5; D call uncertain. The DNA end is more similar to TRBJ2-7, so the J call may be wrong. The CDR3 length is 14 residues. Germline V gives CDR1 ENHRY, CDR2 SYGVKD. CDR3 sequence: CAISEDTLYYEQYF. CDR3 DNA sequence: TGTGCCATCAGTGAGGACACCCTTTACTACGAGCAGTACTTC.

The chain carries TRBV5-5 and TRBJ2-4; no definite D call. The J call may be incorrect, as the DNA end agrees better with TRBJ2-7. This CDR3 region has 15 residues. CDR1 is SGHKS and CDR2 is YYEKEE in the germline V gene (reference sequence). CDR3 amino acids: CASSPGPRAPYEQYF. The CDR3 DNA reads TGTGCCAGCAGCCCCGGACCAAGAGCGCCCTACGAGCAGTACTTC.

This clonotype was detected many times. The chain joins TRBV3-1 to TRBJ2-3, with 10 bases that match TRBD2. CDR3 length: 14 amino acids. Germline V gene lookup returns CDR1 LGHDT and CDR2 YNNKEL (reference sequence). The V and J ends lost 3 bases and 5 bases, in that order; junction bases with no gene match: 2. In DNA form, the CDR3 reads TGTGCCAGCAGCCACCTAGCGGGGGAAGATACGCAGTATTTT. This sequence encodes CASSHLAGEDTQYF.

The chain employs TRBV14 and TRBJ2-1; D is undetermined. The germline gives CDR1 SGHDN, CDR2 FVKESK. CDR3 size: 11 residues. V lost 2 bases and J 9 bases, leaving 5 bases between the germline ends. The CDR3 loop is CASSQRTEQFF. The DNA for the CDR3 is TGTGCCAGCAGCCAACGAACTGAGCAGTTCTTC.

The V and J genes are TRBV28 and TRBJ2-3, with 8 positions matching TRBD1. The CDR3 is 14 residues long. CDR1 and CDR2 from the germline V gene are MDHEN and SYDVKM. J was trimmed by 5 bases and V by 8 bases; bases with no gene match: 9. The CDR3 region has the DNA TGTGCCAGCGGGGCAGGGGGCTCGGGAGATACGCAGTATTTT. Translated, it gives CASGAGGSGDTQYF.

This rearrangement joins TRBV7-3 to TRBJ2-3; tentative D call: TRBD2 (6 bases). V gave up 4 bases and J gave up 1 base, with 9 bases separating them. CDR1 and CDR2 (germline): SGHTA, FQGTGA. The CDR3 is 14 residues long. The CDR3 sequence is CASSSGERTDTQYF. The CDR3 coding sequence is TGTGCCAGCAGCTCGGGGGAGCGCACAGATACGCAGTATTTT.

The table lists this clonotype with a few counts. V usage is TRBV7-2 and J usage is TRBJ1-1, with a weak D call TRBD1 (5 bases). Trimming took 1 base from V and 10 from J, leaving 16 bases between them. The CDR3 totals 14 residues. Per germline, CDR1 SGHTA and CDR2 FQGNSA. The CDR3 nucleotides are TGTGCCAGCAGCTTAGTGAGAGAAGACGGGGGAGCTTTCTTT. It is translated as CASSLVREDGGAFF. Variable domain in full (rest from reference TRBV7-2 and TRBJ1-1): GAGVSQSPSNKVTEKGKDVELRCDPISGHTALYWYRQSLGQGLEFLIYFQGNSAPDKSGLPSDRFSAERTGGSVSTLTIQRTQQEDSAVYLCASSLVREDGGAFFGQGTRLTVV.

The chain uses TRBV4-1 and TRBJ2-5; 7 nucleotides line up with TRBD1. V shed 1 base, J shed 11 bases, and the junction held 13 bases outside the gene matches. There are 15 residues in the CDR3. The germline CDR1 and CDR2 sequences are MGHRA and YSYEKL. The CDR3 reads CASSQVQGTYNEQYF. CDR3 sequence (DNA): TGCGCCAGCAGCCAAGTACAGGGGACCTACAATGAGCAGTACTTC.

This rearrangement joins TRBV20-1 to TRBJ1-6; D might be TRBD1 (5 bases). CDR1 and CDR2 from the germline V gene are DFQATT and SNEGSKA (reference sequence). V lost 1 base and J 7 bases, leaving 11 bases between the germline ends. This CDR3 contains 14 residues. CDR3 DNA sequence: TGCAGTGCTAGAGTTTCAGGGTCAAATTCACCCCTCCACTTT. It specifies CSARVSGSNSPLHF.